This TCR beta chain was identified during a study of T cell changes during pregnancy in multiple sclerosis. Clones were read by immunoSEQ multiplex PCR, and TCRdb kept only the in-frame ones, dropping some. The repertoire holds over 50,000 clones, with around nine tenths as singletons. As concerns this clone: Relative to the germline gene, one junction end is altered; a read error may explain this.

The length of the CDR3 is 10 residues. Looked up from germline, CDR1 is SNHLY and CDR2 is FYNNEI. The chain links TRBV2 to TRBJ2-6; perhaps D is TRBD1 or TRBD2 (5 bases each). The sequenced material came from peripheral blood from another person, used as feeder cells. The TCR comes from a human donor whose cells served as feeder cells for cultures in a pregnancy study. The CDR3 region has the DNA TGTGCCAGCGGGGGCAACGTCCTGACTTTC. It encodes CASGGNVLTF.